The clone carrying this T cell receptor beta chain was picked up a small number of times. Data came from immunoSEQ multiplex PCR; TCRdb stores just in-frame clones and leaves some out. The table lists more than 20,000 clones, over 85% of them singletons. Between the trimmed V and J ends, which lost 5 bases and 6 bases, there was a span of 11 bases. In germline, CDR1 is SGHNT, CDR2 YYREEE (reference sequence). The CDR3 runs to 12 residues. This record comes from a study of T cell changes during pregnancy in multiple sclerosis. This TCR derives from a female donor with multiple sclerosis, enrolled in a pregnancy study. This rearrangement joins TRBV5-4 to TRBJ1-2; D is unresolved. The sample was CD8+ T cells from peripheral blood mononuclear cells, taken in the third trimester of pregnancy. The CDR3 region has the DNA TGTGCCAGCAGTCCGGATCGGGATGGCTACACCTTC. Translated, it gives CASSPDRDGYTF.